Here is one T cell receptor (beta chain) with its context. The target antigen is unknown. The sample originates from a study of monozygotic twins with inflammatory bowel disease. Study-wide points: Repertoire similarity did not separate concordant from discordant twins, possibly from limited power.

Molecular identifiers with 6-nucleotide sample barcodes were added during cDNA synthesis via template switching. TCRdb re-called the 5' RACE reads, yielding one record per CDR3 amino acid sequence without DNA. The sample totals over 120,000 distinct CDR3 sequences; its top ten clones hold roughly 1.2%. The germline CDR1 and CDR2 sequences are KGHDR and SFDVKD. The CDR3 sequence is 13 residues long. The sequenced sample consisted of blood. The chain links TRBV24-1 to TRBJ2-5; absent DNA, TCRdb's TRBD1 call cannot be checked. The TCR sequence derives from a human donor with ulcerative colitis or Crohn's disease, or a healthy co-twin of an affected twin (not recorded which). CDR3 protein: CATSRRPGETQYF.